Listed here are 23 T cell receptor beta chains from one sample, sequenced in a study of cytomegalovirus exposure and HLA in healthy donors. PCR used 60 Vbeta primers and 13 Jbeta primers. Measured with immunoSEQ multiplex PCR; TCRdb has only the in-frame clones, and not every one. The sample has tens of thousands of clones, and its top ten clones hold 3% to 4%. The sequencing sample was made of PBMCs. These receptors originate from a woman in her twenties or thirties in good health and CMV-seropositive.

This sequence joins TRBV7-9 and TRBJ2-4; D is perhaps TRBD1 (6 bases). Trimming took off 5 bases at V and 7 bases at J, with 18 bases between the two ends. Germline CDR1 is SEHNR and CDR2 is FQNEAQ (reference sequence). CDR3 length: 15 amino acids. The CDR3 sequence: CASSATWEGQNIQYF. In DNA form, the CDR3 reads TGTGCCAGCAGCGCCACCTGGGAAGGACAGAACATTCAGTACTTC.

The gene calls are TRBV29-1 and TRBJ2-4, with 7 bases identical to TRBD1. Germline CDR1 is SQVTM and CDR2 is ANQGSEA. CDR3 size: 12 residues. With V trimmed by 7 bases and J by 1 base, 1 base remained unmatched. The CDR3 DNA reads as TGCAGCGCGACAGGGGCCAAAAACATTCAGTACTTC. Its protein is CSATGAKNIQYF. Filled out from reference TRBV29-1 and TRBJ2-4, the complete variable domain reads SAVISQKPSRDICQRGTSLTIQCQVDSQVTMMFWYRQQPGQSLTLIATANQGSEATYESGFVIDKFPISRPNLTFSTLTVSNMSPEDSSIYLCSATGAKNIQYFGAGTRLSVL.

The chain has TRBV6-4 and TRBJ2-3; 8 bases fit TRBD1. Germline V gives CDR1 MRHNA, CDR2 SNTAGT. The CDR3 runs to 14 residues. V lost 6 bases to trimming and J lost 0 bases; unmatched junction nucleotides: 2. Here the CDR3 DNA reads TGTGCCAGCAGCAGACAGGGGAGCACAGATACGCAGTATTTT. This gives the protein CASSRQGSTDTQYF.

The chain combines TRBV5-4 with TRBJ1-1; 9 bases align to TRBD1. CDR1 and CDR2 from the germline V gene are SGHNT and YYREEE (reference sequence). This CDR3 contains 15 residues. After removal of 2 bases from V and 5 bases from J, the junction contained 7 bases not matched to a gene. The CDR3 here is CASSFYRGLGTEAFF. CDR3 nucleotide sequence: TGTGCCAGCAGCTTCTACAGGGGGCTGGGTACTGAAGCTTTCTTT.

The gene calls are TRBV7-8 and TRBJ1-4; D gene ambiguous. Looked up from germline, CDR1 is SGHVS and CDR2 is FQNEAQ. Trimming cost V 2 bases and J 0 bases, with 4 bases left between them. This CDR3 contains 14 residues. CDR3 bases: TGTGCCAGCAGCTTAACGGCAACTAATGAAAAACTGTTTTTT. This gives the protein CASSLTATNEKLFF.

The rearrangement links TRBV11-2 to TRBJ1-6; no definite D call. Germline lookup yields CDR1 SGHAT and CDR2 FQNNGV. CDR3 size: 15 residues. The germline V and J ends were trimmed by 6 bases and 4 bases, with 13 bases remaining between them. CDR3 nucleotide sequence: TGTGCCAGCAGAACTGGAGGGCCGTATAATTCACCCCTCCACTTT. It is translated as CASRTGGPYNSPLHF.

The V call is TRBV7-6, the J call TRBJ2-1; the match to TRBD2 covers 7 bases. Germline lookup yields CDR1 SGHVS and CDR2 FNYEAQ. This CDR3 has 15 residues. V lost 4 bases and J lost 2; bases outside the gene matches: 5. The DNA for the CDR3 is TGTGCCAGCAGCTCAAGACTAGCAACCTACAATGAGCAGTTCTTC. This gives the protein CASSSRLATYNEQFF.

The CDR3 sequence: CASSLVWAGGPENEQFF. CDR3 in DNA: TGTGCCAGCAGCTTAGTTTGGGCGGGGGGGCCAGAGAATGAGCAGTTCTTC. V is TRBV11-2 and J is TRBJ2-1, with 9 bases matching TRBD2. The CDR3 runs to 17 residues. Germline V gene sequence: CDR1 SGHAT, CDR2 FQNNGV. Trimming took 1 base from V and 7 from J; bases not matched to a gene: 11.

V is TRBV18 and J is TRBJ2-3; a weak D match, TRBD1 (6 bases). CDR3 length: 15 residues. Trimming cost V 2 bases and J 4 bases, with 13 bases left between them. CDR1 and CDR2 (germline): KGHSH, LQKENI. The CDR3 reads CASSPGGAGADTQYF. CDR3 DNA sequence: TGTGCCAGCTCACCAGGGGGCGCCGGAGCAGATACGCAGTATTTT.

V and J are TRBV5-5 and TRBJ2-7; 9 bases match TRBD1. The germline gives CDR1 SGHKS, CDR2 YYEKEE (reference sequence). The CDR3 loop spans 15 amino acids. Unmatched junction bases numbered 8, after V lost 3 bases and J lost 4 bases. CDR3 nucleotides: TGTGCCAGCAGCTACCGGGACAGGGTGACATACGAGCAGTACTTC. It yields the protein CASSYRDRVTYEQYF.

The gene calls are TRBV6-5 and TRBJ1-1, with D unclear. V lost 2 bases to trimming and J lost 2 bases, with 12 bases between them. The V gene's germline CDR1 is MNHEY and CDR2 SVGAGI. CDR3 length: 15 residues. Here the CDR3 DNA reads TGTGCCAGCAGTTACCAAGTGGCCCCTAACACTGAAGCTTTCTTT. Translation: CASSYQVAPNTEAFF.

The chain has TRBV7-2 and TRBJ2-3, with D possibly TRBD2 on 6 matching bases. Trimming took off 4 bases at V and 1 base at J, with 9 bases between the two ends. Germline assignment: CDR1 SGHTA and CDR2 FQGNSA. The CDR3 is 14 residues long. CDR3 bases: TGTGCCAGCAGCTCCTCGGGGGGCACAGATACGCAGTATTTT. Translated: CASSSSGGTDTQYF.

The chain is built from TRBV5-6 and TRBJ2-5, with D perhaps matching TRBD2 (6 bases). Germline CDR1 and CDR2: SGHDT and YYEEEE. The CDR3 contains 14 residues. Trimming removed 4 bases from V and 2 bases from J, with 12 bases in between. The CDR3 DNA follows: TGTGCCAGCAGCCGTCGGAGCGGGCAAGAGACCCAGTACTTC. It encodes CASSRRSGQETQYF.

This CDR3 is CASSPTQGNQPQHF. In DNA, the CDR3 is TGTGCCAGCTCACCAACACAGGGCAATCAGCCCCAGCATTTT. The chain couples TRBV18 to TRBJ1-5; D may be TRBD1 (5 bases). V lost 2 bases, J lost 2 bases, and 7 bases lay in between. Per germline, CDR1 KGHSH and CDR2 LQKENI. CDR3 length: 14 amino acids.

V is TRBV30 and J is TRBJ1-4, with 12 bases identical to TRBD1. The CDR3 contains 15 residues. Unmatched junction bases numbered 5, after V lost 2 bases and J lost 7 bases. From germline, CDR1 is GTSNPN and CDR2 SVGIG (reference sequence). The CDR3 region has the DNA TGTGCCTGGAGTCCTGGGGACAGGGGGCTTGAAAAACTGTTTTTT. Its translation: CAWSPGDRGLEKLFF.

This chain links TRBV18 with TRBJ2-5, with 7 bases fitting TRBD2. Per germline, CDR1 KGHSH and CDR2 LQKENI. Trimming at V came to 1 base and at J to 9 bases, leaving 8 bases not matched to a gene. The CDR3 is 14 residues long. This chain's CDR3 is CASSPQDSRGAQYF. CDR3 DNA: TGTGCCAGCTCACCACAAGACAGCCGGGGGGCCCAGTACTTC. Looking up the rest from reference TRBV18 and TRBJ2-5 gives the full variable domain: NAGVMQNPRHLVRRRGQEARLRCSPMKGHSHVYWYRQLPEEGLKFMVYLQKENIIDESGMPKERFSAEFPKEGPSILRIQQVVRGDSAAYFCASSPQDSRGAQYFGPGTRLLVL.

The gene calls are TRBV28 and TRBJ2-7; 8 bases match TRBD1. The germline V gene encodes CDR1 MDHEN and CDR2 SYDVKM. The CDR3 is 15 residues long. After removal of 4 bases from V and 4 bases from J, the junction contained 9 bases not matched to a gene. CDR3 in DNA: TGTGCCAGCAGTTGGGACAGGCCTAATCTATACGAGCAGTACTTC. It is translated as CASSWDRPNLYEQYF.

The chain couples TRBV27 to TRBJ1-1; D is perhaps TRBD1 (6 bases). This CDR3 region has 13 residues. V was clipped by 5 bases and J by 0 bases, with 7 bases between them. CDR1 MNHEY and CDR2 SMNVEV come from the germline V gene (reference sequence). The CDR3 here is CASSNRVNTEAFF. The CDR3, as DNA: TGTGCCAGCAGTAACAGGGTGAACACTGAAGCTTTCTTT.

This chain joins TRBV4-2 and TRBJ2-3, with D hard to call. Deletions cut 1 base from V and 6 bases from J, with 8 bases between. The CDR3 sequence is 13 residues long. Germline CDR1 is LGHNA and CDR2 is YNFKEQ. Here the CDR3 reads CASSQALQDTQYF. CDR3 sequence (DNA): TGTGCCAGCAGCCAAGCCCTTCAGGATACGCAGTATTTT.

The chain recombines TRBV11-2 with TRBJ1-1; D is perhaps TRBD1 (6 bases). V was pared by 5 bases and J by 5 bases, with 24 bases between. The CDR3 has 17 residues. CDR1 SGHAT and CDR2 FQNNGV come from the germline V gene. As DNA, the CDR3 is TGTGCCAGCAGCGTTAGAGGTGGCCTGGGGGCAAAGACTGAAGCTTTCTTT. It encodes CASSVRGGLGAKTEAFF. The full variable domain, its missing parts supplied by reference TRBV11-2 and TRBJ1-1, is EAGVAQSPRYKIIEKRQSVAFWCNPISGHATLYWYQQILGQGPKLLIQFQNNGVVDDSQLPKDRFSAERLKGVDSTLKIQPAKLEDSAVYLCASSVRGGLGAKTEAFFGQGTRLTVV.

Remarks on this clone: At one of its ends the junction is not consistent with the germline gene, which may arise from a read error. Other DNA sequences from this sample encode an identical CDR3 as well. The rearrangement joins TRBV18 to TRBJ2-7, with 10 nucleotides matching TRBD1. CDR1 KGHSH and CDR2 LQKENI come from the germline V gene. The CDR3 consists of 16 residues. The CDR3 loop is CASSPPTGQGSYEQYF. CDR3 DNA sequence: TGTGCCAGCTCGCCACCGACGGGACAGGGGAGCTACGAGCAGTACTTC.

The V call is TRBV27, the J call TRBJ1-1, with D hard to call. Germline values: CDR1 MNHEY, CDR2 SMNVEV (reference sequence). This CDR3 is built from 14 residues. Trimming removed 6 bases at V and 5 bases at J, with 16 bases between. The CDR3 DNA sequence: TGTGCCAGCAGCCCCGGCGGAACGCGGACTGAAGCTTTCTTT. Amino acid sequence: CASSPGGTRTEAFF.

The chain carries TRBV5-6 and TRBJ2-1, with D unclear. Germline CDR1 and CDR2: SGHDT and YYEEEE. V shed 0 bases and J shed 9 bases, with 7 bases lying between them. The CDR3 loop spans 12 amino acids. The CDR3 DNA follows: TGTGCCAGCAGCTTGGTATCGTCTGAGCAGTTCTTC. Amino acids: CASSLVSSEQFF. Supplemented by reference TRBV5-6 and TRBJ2-1, the full variable domain reads DAGVTQSPTHLIKTRGQQVTLRCSPKSGHDTVSWYQQALGQGPQFIFQYYEEEERQRGNFPDRFSGHQFPNYSSELNVNALLLGDSALYLCASSLVSSEQFFGPGTRLTVL.